A single sample gave rise to the 9 T cell receptor beta chains below, sequenced in a study of cytomegalovirus exposure and HLA in healthy donors (TCRdb year 2017). Libraries were prepared through the immunoSEQ multiplex PCR assay. A mixture of 60 forward primers for TCR Vbeta segments and 13 reverse primers for TCR Jbeta segments was used in the multiplex PCR. TCRdb re-hosts the immuneACCESS table, in-frame sequences only. Its copies lack some clones; in the studies checked, an unresolved V gene accounts for under half of them, and the cause for the rest is not known. Here the sample has around 190,000 clones; roughly 80% occur a single time. The ten largest clones represent roughly 1.5% of the sample. What was sequenced was PBMCs. The receptors stem from a woman between 50 and 59 years old in good health and CMV-seronegative.

Only one count was recorded for this clone. The genes are TRBV11-3 and TRBJ2-3, with TRBD1 matching 7 bases. The junction had 4 bases not matched to a gene; V was cut back by 0 bases and J by 4 bases. Per the germline V gene, CDR1 is SGHNT and CDR2 is YENEEA. This CDR3 is built from 15 residues. The CDR3 region has the DNA TGTGCCAGCAGCTTAGATACAGGGGATCCAGATACGCAGTATTTT. It codes for CASSLDTGDPDTQYF.

The V and J genes are TRBV29-1 and TRBJ2-3, with D possibly matching TRBD1 (6 bases). V was cut by 6 bases and J by 2 bases, with 18 bases left in between. Germline assignment: CDR1 SQVTM and CDR2 ANQGSEA. The CDR3 runs to 15 residues. The CDR3 reads CSVHPRGIYTDTQYF. The CDR3 DNA follows: TGCAGCGTGCACCCTAGGGGGATATACACAGATACGCAGTATTTT.

V gene TRBV5-1 combines with J gene TRBJ1-2, with a weak D call TRBD1 (5 bases). The CDR3 sequence is 12 residues long. The germline CDR1 and CDR2 sequences are SGHRS and YFSETQ. V shed 0 bases and J shed 7 bases, with 7 bases lying between them. This CDR3 reads CASSLEQAGYTF. CDR3 sequence (DNA): TGCGCCAGCAGCTTGGAACAGGCTGGCTACACCTTC.

The chain has TRBV7-8 and TRBJ1-2; 11 bases map to TRBD1. CDR1 and CDR2 (germline): SGHVS, FQNEAQ. The J segment lost 2 bases and the V segment lost 5 bases, leaving 4 bases of the junction unmatched. The CDR3 loop spans 15 amino acids. In nucleotides, the CDR3 is TGTGCCAGCAGCCGGACAGGGGGCCAAAACTATGGCTACACCTTC. This sequence encodes CASSRTGGQNYGYTF.

V is TRBV9 and J is TRBJ1-3; tentative D call: TRBD1 (5 bases). The germline CDR1 and CDR2 sequences are SGDLS and YYNGEE. CDR3 length equals 15 residues. V lost 0 bases and J 6 bases, leaving 13 bases between the germline ends. The CDR3 spells CASSVEGGHENTIYF. DNA of the CDR3: TGTGCCAGCAGCGTAGAAGGTGGACACGAAAACACCATATATTTT.

The J gene is TRBJ2-7, the V gene TRBV6-1; TRBD1 agrees at 9 bases. CDR3 length: 13 amino acids. The ends lost 4 bases at V and 6 bases at J; junction bases unmatched: 4. Germline values: CDR1 MNHNS, CDR2 SASEGT. As DNA, the CDR3 is TGTGCCAGCAGTGGAGGGACAGGGTTCGAGCAGTACTTC. It specifies CASSGGTGFEQYF.

The chain recombines TRBV6-1 with TRBJ2-5; possible D gene TRBD1, 6 bases. In germline, CDR1 is MNHNS, CDR2 SASEGT. Trimming pared 4 bases from V and 5 bases from J, leaving 14 bases between. The CDR3 is made up of 14 amino acids. The CDR3 sequence is CASSVRQGHETQYF. DNA for the CDR3: TGTGCCAGCAGTGTAAGGCAGGGGCACGAGACCCAGTACTTC.

The CDR3 sequence is CASSRTGVYEQYF. DNA for the CDR3: TGTGCCAGTAGTAGGACAGGGGTCTACGAGCAGTACTTC. J is TRBJ2-7 and V is TRBV19; TRBD1 aligns across 9 bases. J lost 3 bases, V lost 4 bases, and 1 base had no gene match. Germline V gives CDR1 LNHDA, CDR2 SQIVND (reference sequence). CDR3 length equals 13 residues.

This clone was picked up one time. This chain joins TRBV29-1 and TRBJ2-1; 8 nucleotides line up with TRBD2. CDR1 and CDR2 (germline): SQVTM, ANQGSEA. This CDR3 has 16 amino acids. The CDR3 spells CSPLRGAGESYNEQFF. CDR3 in DNA: TGCAGTCCCCTCCGAGGAGCGGGAGAATCCTACAATGAGCAGTTCTTC.